A single sample is the source of the 23 T cell receptor beta chains below, sequenced in a study of cytomegalovirus exposure and HLA in healthy donors. This table comes from immunoSEQ multiplex PCR, and its TCRdb copy is limited to in-frame clones, with some not included. Among roughly 45,000 clones listed, approximately 95% were seen once. The specimen was PBMCs. These receptor sequences come from a woman in her late teens or twenties in good health and CMV-seropositive.

The chain couples TRBV28 to TRBJ2-3; TRBD1 might be the D (5 bases). Trimming removed 4 bases from V and 4 bases from J, with 12 bases in between. The CDR3 is made up of 14 amino acids. Germline CDR1 is MDHEN and CDR2 is SYDVKM. CDR3 amino acids: CASSSQGVADTQYF. The CDR3 nucleotides are TGTGCCAGCAGTTCCCAGGGTGTCGCAGATACGCAGTATTTT. Complete variable domain (other parts from reference TRBV28 and TRBJ2-3): DVKVTQSSRYLVKRTGEKVFLECVQDMDHENMFWYRQDPGLGLRLIYFSYDVKMKEKGDIPEGYSVSREKKERFSLILESASTNQTSMYLCASSSQGVADTQYFGPGTRLTVL.

Details on this clone: Other DNA sequences from this sample encode an identical CDR3 as well. V gene TRBV10-3 combines with J gene TRBJ2-1, with D possibly matching TRBD2 (5 bases). The V gene's germline CDR1 is ENHRY and CDR2 SYGVKD. CDR3 length: 13 residues. The V gene lost 4 bases and the J gene lost 4 bases, with 8 bases spanning the gap. This CDR3 is CAISAGVYNEQFF. The CDR3 region has the DNA TGTGCCATCAGTGCCGGGGTTTACAATGAGCAGTTCTTC.

V is TRBV10-3 and J is TRBJ2-5, with TRBD2 identical over 8 bases. CDR1 and CDR2 (germline): ENHRY, SYGVKD. This CDR3 has 15 residues. V lost 3 bases to trimming and J lost 5 bases; unmatched junction nucleotides: 8. The CDR3, as DNA: TGTGCCATCAGTGACCCCGGGAGGGCCGGGGAGACCCAGTACTTC. This encodes CAISDPGRAGETQYF.

V gene TRBV12-2 combines with J gene TRBJ2-5; the table assigns TRBD2, which was not confirmed against the DNA. TRBV12-2 is a known pseudogene. CDR3 size: 13 residues. The CDR3 DNA reads as TGTGCAAGTCGCTTACCCCTTAAAGAGACCCAGTACTTC. The encoded protein is CASRLPLKETQYF.

The chain employs TRBV25-1 and TRBJ2-3; D not resolved. Trimming stripped 3 bases from V and 4 bases from J, with 8 bases between. CDR3 size: 13 residues. Per germline, CDR1 MGHDK and CDR2 SYGVNS. Here the CDR3 reads CASSERVADTQYF. In DNA, the CDR3 is TGTGCCAGCAGTGAGCGAGTAGCAGATACGCAGTATTTT.

Regarding this clone: Other nucleotide sequences from this sample produce the same CDR3. V and J are TRBV29-1 and TRBJ2-7, with TRBD1 matching 10 bases. Trimming cost V 6 bases and J 2 bases; bases outside gene matches: 1. The germline V gene has CDR1 SQVTM and CDR2 ANQGSEA. The CDR3 consists of 12 residues. The CDR3 loop is CSVGTGAYEQYF. The DNA of the CDR3 is TGCAGCGTAGGGACAGGGGCCTACGAGCAGTACTTC.

In this sample, this clone turned up a few times. The J gene is TRBJ2-7, the V gene TRBV27, with D hard to call. Germline V CDR1 and CDR2: MNHEY, SMNVEV (reference sequence). CDR3 length: 14 amino acids. Deletions cut 6 bases from V and 3 bases from J, with 15 bases between. In DNA, the CDR3 is TGTGCCAGCAGCCCCGCGGTACCACGCTACGAGCAGTACTTC. It is translated as CASSPAVPRYEQYF.

The CDR3 DNA reads as TGTGCCAGCAGCCAAGTTACAGGGGAAGCTTTCTTT. Amino acid sequence: CASSQVTGEAFF. The chain carries TRBV14 and TRBJ1-1; a weak D match, TRBD1 (6 bases). Looked up from germline, CDR1 is SGHDN and CDR2 is FVKESK. V lost 1 base, J lost 8 bases, and 8 bases lay in between. CDR3 length: 12 residues.

The genes are TRBV6-6 and TRBJ2-2; tentatively, D is TRBD1 (5 bases). V lost 2 bases to trimming and J lost 5 bases, with 9 bases between them. The CDR3 runs to 14 residues. Looked up from germline, CDR1 is MNHNY and CDR2 is SVGAGI (reference sequence). CDR3 nucleotide sequence: TGTGCCAGCAGTTACAGGACACTAACCGGGGAGCTGTTTTTT. This encodes CASSYRTLTGELFF.

There are a few counts of this clone. This rearrangement joins TRBV4-2 to TRBJ2-1, with 10 bases fitting TRBD2. Germline CDR1 is LGHNA and CDR2 is YNFKEQ. V lost 4 bases to trimming and J lost 5 bases; unmatched junction nucleotides: 5. The CDR3 spans 15 residues. CDR3 loop: CASSPLAGDHNEQFF. The CDR3 DNA reads as TGTGCCAGCAGCCCCCTAGCGGGAGACCACAATGAGCAGTTCTTC.

The chain carries TRBV5-1 and TRBJ2-5; 10 bases line up with TRBD2. Per the germline V gene, CDR1 is SGHRS and CDR2 is YFSETQ. This CDR3 is built from 15 residues. Trimming cost V 2 bases and J 1 base; bases outside gene matches: 2. In DNA form, the CDR3 reads TGCGCCAGCAGCTTCGGGACTAGCGTCCAAGAGACCCAGTACTTC. Its protein product is CASSFGTSVQETQYF.

This sequence joins TRBV4-1 and TRBJ2-7, with 9 bases aligning to TRBD2. The V segment lost 1 base and the J segment 6 bases; nucleotides outside the gene matches: 7. In germline, CDR1 is MGHRA, CDR2 YSYEKL. This CDR3 region has 15 residues. CDR3 in DNA: TGCGCCAGCAGCCAAGTTCCTAGCGGGACGGGCGAGCAGTACTTC. Encoded protein: CASSQVPSGTGEQYF.

This clone is a singleton in its sample. The chain recombines TRBV5-4 with TRBJ2-5, with D possibly TRBD2 on 5 matching bases. CDR1 is SGHNT, CDR2 YYREEE, per germline (reference sequence). The CDR3 consists of 11 residues. The V end was cut by 3 bases, the J end by 5 bases, with 5 bases between. CDR3 sequence: CASSWRETQYF. CDR3 DNA: TGTGCCAGCAGCTGGAGGGAGACCCAGTACTTC. The whole variable domain, filled in from reference TRBV5-4 and TRBJ2-5, reads ETGVTQSPTHLIKTRGQQVTLRCSSQSGHNTVSWYQQALGQGPQFIFQYYREEENGRGNFPPRFSGLQFPNYSSELNVNALELDDSALYLCASSWRETQYFGPGTRLLVL.

CDR3 in amino acids: CASSHGRDRGPYEQYF. The CDR3 DNA reads as TGTGCCAGCAGCCATGGACGGGACAGGGGACCCTACGAGCAGTACTTC. V gene TRBV14 combines with J gene TRBJ2-7, with TRBD1 identical over 10 bases. The V gene end was trimmed by 3 bases and the J gene end by 2 bases; junction bases not matched to a gene: 7. The CDR3 runs to 16 residues. Germline CDR1 is SGHDN and CDR2 is FVKESK.

The chain couples TRBV6-5 to TRBJ1-2; maybe TRBD1 (6 bases). The CDR3 length is 14 residues. V was clipped by 6 bases and J by 4 bases, with 15 bases between them. The germline CDR1 and CDR2 sequences are MNHEY and SVGAGI. CDR3 loop: CASRIIGQPYGYTF. The DNA of the CDR3 is TGTGCCAGCAGGATAATCGGACAGCCCTATGGCTACACCTTC.

V is TRBV29-1 and J is TRBJ1-3; D possibly corresponds to TRBD1 (5 bases). Looked up from germline, CDR1 is SQVTM and CDR2 is ANQGSEA. Trimming stripped 1 base from V and 1 base from J, with 11 bases between. The CDR3 spans 15 residues. CDR3 bases: TGCAGCGTTGAAGGGCAGGGCGGATCTGGAAACACCATATATTTT. Its protein is CSVEGQGGSGNTIYF.

J is TRBJ2-2 and V is TRBV5-4; 7 bases are shared with TRBD1. This CDR3 comprises 17 residues. Germline trimming cut 0 bases from V and 8 bases from J; bases unmatched to any gene: 13. Germline values: CDR1 SGHNT, CDR2 YYREEE (reference sequence). CDR3 in DNA: TGTGCCAGCAGCTTGGGGGGGACAGCCCCTTCGACGGGGGAGCTGTTTTTT. It codes for CASSLGGTAPSTGELFF. Based on the CDR3 plus reference TRBV5-4 and TRBJ2-2, the full variable domain is ETGVTQSPTHLIKTRGQQVTLRCSSQSGHNTVSWYQQALGQGPQFIFQYYREEENGRGNFPPRFSGLQFPNYSSELNVNALELDDSALYLCASSLGGTAPSTGELFFGEGSRLTVL.

The V call is TRBV21-1, the J call TRBJ2-1; the tabulated D call, TRBD1, remains unverified against the DNA. TRBV21-1 is a pseudogene. The CDR3 spans 16 residues. CDR3 nucleotide sequence: TGTGCCAGCATCGAACTACAGGGGGCGTACTACAATGAGCAGTTCTTC. It yields the protein CASIELQGAYYNEQFF.

The chain has TRBV5-6 and TRBJ1-2; TRBD1 matches at 9 bases. The CDR3 length is 14 residues. The germline V gene encodes CDR1 SGHDT and CDR2 YYEEEE. Unmatched junction bases numbered 6, after V lost 2 bases and J lost 7 bases. CDR3 DNA: TGTGCCAGCAGCTTAGGACAGGGGAAGGGTGGCTACACCTTC. This gives the protein CASSLGQGKGGYTF. Full variable domain (rest looked up from reference TRBV5-6 and TRBJ1-2): DAGVTQSPTHLIKTRGQQVTLRCSPKSGHDTVSWYQQALGQGPQFIFQYYEEEERQRGNFPDRFSGHQFPNYSSELNVNALLLGDSALYLCASSLGQGKGGYTFGSGTRLTVV.

This clone was observed a handful of times. The CDR3: CASSQQGGAVNSGANVLTF. The CDR3 region has the DNA TGTGCCAGCAGCCAACAGGGAGGGGCCGTAAACTCTGGGGCCAACGTCCTGACTTTC. V and J are TRBV4-2 and TRBJ2-6, with 7 bases fitting TRBD2. The CDR3 sequence is 19 residues long. V lost 2 bases to trimming and J lost 0 bases; unmatched junction nucleotides: 10. Germline loops: CDR1 LGHNA, CDR2 YNFKEQ.

In DNA form, the CDR3 reads TGTGCCAGCAGCTTGGGCCTAGCGGGAGACGTCTACGAGCAGTACTTC. Translation: CASSLGLAGDVYEQYF. The rearrangement joins TRBV5-4 to TRBJ2-7; 10 bases are a match to TRBD2. Germline CDR1 and CDR2: SGHNT and YYREEE (reference sequence). V lost 0 bases to trimming and J lost 3 bases; unmatched junction nucleotides: 6. The CDR3 loop spans 16 amino acids.

The chain links TRBV7-6 to TRBJ2-1; D remains unclear. Trimming removed 2 bases at V and 0 bases at J, with 11 bases between. The CDR3 consists of 16 residues. Looked up from germline, CDR1 is SGHVS and CDR2 is FNYEAQ. The CDR3 DNA reads as TGTGCCAGCAGCTTACCCGACTGGATCTCCTACAATGAGCAGTTCTTC. It specifies CASSLPDWISYNEQFF.

The V and J genes are TRBV7-9 and TRBJ2-1, with D perhaps matching TRBD1 (6 bases). The CDR3 spans 16 residues. Germline lookup yields CDR1 SEHNR and CDR2 FQNEAQ (reference sequence). V was pared by 5 bases and J by 0 bases, with 14 bases between. The CDR3 loop reads CASSPRGGSSYNEQFF. DNA of the CDR3: TGTGCCAGCAGCCCCCGTGGGGGCAGCTCCTACAATGAGCAGTTCTTC. Full variable domain (remainder filled in from reference TRBV7-9 and TRBJ2-1): DTGVSQNPRHKITKRGQNVTFRCDPISEHNRLYWYRQTLGQGPEFLTYFQNEAQLEKSRLLSDRFSAERPKGSFSTLEIQRTEQGDSAMYLCASSPRGGSSYNEQFFGPGTRLTVL.